Below, one T cell receptor beta chain is given with its context. The antigen is undetermined. 60 Vbeta and 13 Jbeta primers were used in PCR. Profiling relied on immunoSEQ multiplex PCR, and the TCRdb table lists in-frame clones only, not all of them. The sample includes some 130,000 clones, over 75% of them seen just once. The entry originates in a study of cytomegalovirus exposure and HLA in healthy donors. Findings of the study overall: The availability of immune exposure information extended only to CMV serostatus. HLA alleles showed associations with roughly 17,000 TCR beta sequences in a later analysis, at a 0.05 false discovery rate.

V lost 5 bases to trimming and J lost 9 bases, with 14 bases between them. Germline-derived CDR1 and CDR2 are MNHNY and SVGAGI (reference sequence). The CDR3 consists of 12 residues. The sample comprised PBMCs. This TCR was sampled from a young man in good health. J is TRBJ2-7 and V is TRBV6-6, with D perhaps matching TRBD1 (5 bases). The CDR3 loop reads CASSMDILGQYF. The CDR3 bases are TGTGCCAGCAGTATGGACATTTTAGGGCAGTACTTC.